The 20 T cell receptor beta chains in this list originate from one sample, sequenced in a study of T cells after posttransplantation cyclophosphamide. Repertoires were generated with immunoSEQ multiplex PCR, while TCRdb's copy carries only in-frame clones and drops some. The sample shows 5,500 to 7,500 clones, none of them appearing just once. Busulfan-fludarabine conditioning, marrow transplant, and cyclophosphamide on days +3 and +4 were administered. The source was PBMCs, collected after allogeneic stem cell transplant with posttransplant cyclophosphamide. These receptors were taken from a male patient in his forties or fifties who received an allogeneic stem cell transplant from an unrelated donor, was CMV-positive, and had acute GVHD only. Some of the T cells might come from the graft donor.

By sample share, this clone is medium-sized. DNA of the CDR3: TGTGCCAGTAGTATTGGCCAGCGTTATGGCTACACCTTC. Its translation is CASSIGQRYGYTF. The chain is built from TRBV19 and TRBJ1-2; no clear D. This CDR3 has 13 residues. Germline CDR1 LNHDA, CDR2 SQIVND (reference sequence). Trimming stripped 3 bases from V and 5 bases from J, with 10 bases between.

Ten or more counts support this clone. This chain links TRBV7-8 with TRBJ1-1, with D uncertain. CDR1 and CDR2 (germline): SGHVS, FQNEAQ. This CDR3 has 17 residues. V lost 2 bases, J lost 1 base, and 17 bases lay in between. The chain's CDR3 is CASSLSYGVAPNTEAFF. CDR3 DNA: TGTGCCAGCAGCTTATCCTACGGGGTAGCCCCGAACACTGAAGCTTTCTTT.

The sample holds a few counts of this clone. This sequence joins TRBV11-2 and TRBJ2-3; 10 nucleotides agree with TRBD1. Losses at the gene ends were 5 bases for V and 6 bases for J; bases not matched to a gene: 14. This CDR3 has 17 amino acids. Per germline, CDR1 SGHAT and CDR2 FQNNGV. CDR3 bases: TGTGCCAGCAGCCCTCGACGGACAGGGGGGGCGTTTGATACGCAGTATTTT. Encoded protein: CASSPRRTGGAFDTQYF.

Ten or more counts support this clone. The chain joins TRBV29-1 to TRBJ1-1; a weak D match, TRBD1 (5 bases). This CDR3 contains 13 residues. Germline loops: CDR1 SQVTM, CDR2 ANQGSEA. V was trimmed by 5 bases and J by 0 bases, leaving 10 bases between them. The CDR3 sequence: CSVREGLNTEAFF. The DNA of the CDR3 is TGCAGCGTTAGGGAGGGGTTGAACACTGAAGCTTTCTTT.

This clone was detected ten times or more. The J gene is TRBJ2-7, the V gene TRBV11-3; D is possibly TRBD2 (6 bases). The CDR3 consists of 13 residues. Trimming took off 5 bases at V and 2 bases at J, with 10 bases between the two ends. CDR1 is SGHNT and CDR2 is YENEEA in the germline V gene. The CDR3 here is CASSMGGAYEQYF. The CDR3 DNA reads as TGTGCCAGCAGCATGGGAGGTGCCTACGAGCAGTACTTC.

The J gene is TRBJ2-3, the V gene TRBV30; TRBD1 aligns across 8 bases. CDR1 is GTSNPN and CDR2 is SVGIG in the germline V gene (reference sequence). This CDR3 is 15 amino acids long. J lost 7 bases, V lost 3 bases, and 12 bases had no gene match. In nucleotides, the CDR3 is TGTGCCTGGAGGGCCCGGGACAGGCCAACAAATACGCAGTATTTT. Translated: CAWRARDRPTNTQYF.

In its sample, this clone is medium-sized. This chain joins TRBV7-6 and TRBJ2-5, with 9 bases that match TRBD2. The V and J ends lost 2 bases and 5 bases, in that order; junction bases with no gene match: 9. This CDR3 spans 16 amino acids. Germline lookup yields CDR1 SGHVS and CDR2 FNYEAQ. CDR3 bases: TGTGCCAGCAGCTTAAGGGGTAGCGGGGGTGGCGAGACCCAGTACTTC. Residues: CASSLRGSGGGETQYF. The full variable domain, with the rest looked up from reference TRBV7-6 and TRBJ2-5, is GAGVSQSPRYKVTKRGQDVALRCDPISGHVSLYWYRQALGQGPEFLTYFNYEAQQDKSGLPNDRFSAERPEGSISTLTIQRTEQRDSAMYRCASSLRGSGGGETQYFGPGTRLLVL.

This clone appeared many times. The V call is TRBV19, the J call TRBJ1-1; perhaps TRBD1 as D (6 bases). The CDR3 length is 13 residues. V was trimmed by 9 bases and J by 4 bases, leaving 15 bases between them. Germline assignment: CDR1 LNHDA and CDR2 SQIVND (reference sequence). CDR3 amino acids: CASWGQPSTEAFF. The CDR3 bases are TGTGCCAGCTGGGGGCAGCCGAGCACTGAAGCTTTCTTT. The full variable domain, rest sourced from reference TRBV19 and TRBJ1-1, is DGGITQSPKYLFRKEGQNVTLSCEQNLNHDAMYWYRQDPGQGLRLIYYSQIVNDFQKGDIAEGYSVSREKKESFPLTVTSAQKNPTAFYLCASWGQPSTEAFFGQGTRLTVV.

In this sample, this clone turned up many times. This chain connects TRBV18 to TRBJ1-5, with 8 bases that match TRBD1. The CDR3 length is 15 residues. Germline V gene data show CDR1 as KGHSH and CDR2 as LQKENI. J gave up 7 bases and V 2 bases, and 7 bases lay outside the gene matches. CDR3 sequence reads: CASSPEQGAAQPQHF. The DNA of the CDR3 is TGTGCCAGCTCACCAGAGCAGGGGGCAGCCCAGCCCCAGCATTTT.

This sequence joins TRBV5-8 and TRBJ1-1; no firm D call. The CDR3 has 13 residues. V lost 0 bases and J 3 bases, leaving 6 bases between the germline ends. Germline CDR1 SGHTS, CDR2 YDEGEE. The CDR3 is CASSLAGYTEAFF. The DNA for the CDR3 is TGTGCCAGCAGCTTGGCGGGGTACACTGAAGCTTTCTTT.

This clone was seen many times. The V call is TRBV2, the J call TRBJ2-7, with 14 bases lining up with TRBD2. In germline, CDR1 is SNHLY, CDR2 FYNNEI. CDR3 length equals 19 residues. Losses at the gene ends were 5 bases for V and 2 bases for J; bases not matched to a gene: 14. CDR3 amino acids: CASSTSRGTSGGITYEQYF. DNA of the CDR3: TGTGCCAGCAGTACTTCCCGTGGGACTAGCGGGGGTATAACCTACGAGCAGTACTTC.

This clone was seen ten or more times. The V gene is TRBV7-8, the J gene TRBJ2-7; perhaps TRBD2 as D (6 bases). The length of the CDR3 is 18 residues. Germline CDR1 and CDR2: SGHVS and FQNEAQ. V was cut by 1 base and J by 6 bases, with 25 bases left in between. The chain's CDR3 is CASSLVGLQTGWAGEQYF. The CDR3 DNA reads TGTGCCAGCAGCTTAGTAGGACTACAAACAGGTTGGGCGGGCGAGCAGTACTTC.

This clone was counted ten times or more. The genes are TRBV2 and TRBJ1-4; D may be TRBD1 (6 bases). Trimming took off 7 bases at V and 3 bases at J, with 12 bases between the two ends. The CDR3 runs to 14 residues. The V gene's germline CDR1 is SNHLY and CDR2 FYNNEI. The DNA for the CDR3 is TGTGCCAGCACCGAGACAGGAGCTAATGAAAAACTGTTTTTT. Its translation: CASTETGANEKLFF. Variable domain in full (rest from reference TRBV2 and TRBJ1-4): EPEVTQTPSHQVTQMGQEVILRCVPISNHLYFYWYRQILGQKVEFLVSFYNNEISEKSEIFDDQFSVERPDGSNFTLKIRSTKLEDSAMYFCASTETGANEKLFFGSGTQLSVL.

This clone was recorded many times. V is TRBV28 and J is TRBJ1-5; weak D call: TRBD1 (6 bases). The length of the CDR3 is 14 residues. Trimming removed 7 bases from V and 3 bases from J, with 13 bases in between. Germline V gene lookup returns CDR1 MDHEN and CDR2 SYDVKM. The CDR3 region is CASTLRTVNQPQHF. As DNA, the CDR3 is TGTGCCAGCACCCTACGGACAGTCAATCAGCCCCAGCATTTT.

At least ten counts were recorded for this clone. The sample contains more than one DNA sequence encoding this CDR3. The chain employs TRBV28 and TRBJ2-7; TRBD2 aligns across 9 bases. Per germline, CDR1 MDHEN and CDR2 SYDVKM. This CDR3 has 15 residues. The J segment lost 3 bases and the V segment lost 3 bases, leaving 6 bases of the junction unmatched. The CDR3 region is CASSLLGTSIYEQYF. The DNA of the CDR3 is TGTGCCAGCAGTTTGTTGGGGACTAGCATCTACGAGCAGTACTTC.

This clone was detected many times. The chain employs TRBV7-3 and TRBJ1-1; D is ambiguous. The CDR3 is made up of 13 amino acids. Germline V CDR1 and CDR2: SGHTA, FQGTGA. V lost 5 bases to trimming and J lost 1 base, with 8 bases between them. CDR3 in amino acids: CASSAFENTEAFF. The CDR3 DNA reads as TGTGCCAGCAGCGCGTTTGAGAACACTGAAGCTTTCTTT.

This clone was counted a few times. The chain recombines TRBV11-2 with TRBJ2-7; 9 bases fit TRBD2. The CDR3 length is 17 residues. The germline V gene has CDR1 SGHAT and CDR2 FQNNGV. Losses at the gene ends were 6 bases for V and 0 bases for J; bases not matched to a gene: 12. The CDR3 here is CASSYGRSSGSSYEQYF. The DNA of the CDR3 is TGTGCCAGCAGTTATGGACGTAGTAGCGGGAGCTCCTACGAGCAGTACTTC.

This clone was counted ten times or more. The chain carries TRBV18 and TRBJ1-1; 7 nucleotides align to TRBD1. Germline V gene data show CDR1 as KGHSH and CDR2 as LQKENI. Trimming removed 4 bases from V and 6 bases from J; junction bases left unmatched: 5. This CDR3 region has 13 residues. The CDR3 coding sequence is TGTGCCAGCTCACGGGACAGCACCGCTGAAGCTTTCTTT. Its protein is CASSRDSTAEAFF. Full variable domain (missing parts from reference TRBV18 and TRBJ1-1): NAGVMQNPRHLVRRRGQEARLRCSPMKGHSHVYWYRQLPEEGLKFMVYLQKENIIDESGMPKERFSAEFPKEGPSILRIQQVVRGDSAAYFCASSRDSTAEAFFGQGTRLTVV.

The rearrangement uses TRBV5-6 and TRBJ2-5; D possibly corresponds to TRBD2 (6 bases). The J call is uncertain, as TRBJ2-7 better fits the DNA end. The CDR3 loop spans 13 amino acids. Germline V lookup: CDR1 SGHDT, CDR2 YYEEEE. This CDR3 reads CASLGGFPYEQYF. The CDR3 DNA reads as TGTGCCAGCTTGGGGGGTTTCCCCTACGAGCAGTACTTC.

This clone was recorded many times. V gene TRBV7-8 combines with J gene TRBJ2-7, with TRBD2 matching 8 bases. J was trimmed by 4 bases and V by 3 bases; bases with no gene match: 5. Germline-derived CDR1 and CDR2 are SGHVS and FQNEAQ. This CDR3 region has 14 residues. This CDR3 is CASSFSGESYEQYF. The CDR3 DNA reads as TGTGCCAGCAGCTTTAGCGGGGAATCATACGAGCAGTACTTC.